This TCR beta chain appears in the sequencing data of a study of blood T cell repertoires in COVID-19. About the study: PBMCs, B-cell-depleted T cells, or T cells provided the cDNA or gDNA that made up the material.

Only in-frame clones appear in the TCRdb table, and some are missing; sequencing was by immunoSEQ multiplex PCR. The profile covers 35,000 to 40,000 clones, with around 91% appearing a single time and about 25% taken by the ten largest. CDR1 LGHDT and CDR2 YNNKEL come from the germline V gene (reference sequence). With V trimmed by 1 base and J by 2 bases, 4 bases remained unmatched. This CDR3 contains 15 residues. The rearrangement uses TRBV3-1 (or the pseudogene TRBV3-2) and TRBJ1-2; 7 nucleotides match TRBD1. Sequencing was done on a sample of peripheral blood. The source is a man in his sixties with active or convalescent COVID-19. The CDR3, as DNA: TGTGCCAGCAGCCAAGTGACAGGGACCAACTATGGCTACACCTTC. The encoded protein is CASSQVTGTNYGYTF.